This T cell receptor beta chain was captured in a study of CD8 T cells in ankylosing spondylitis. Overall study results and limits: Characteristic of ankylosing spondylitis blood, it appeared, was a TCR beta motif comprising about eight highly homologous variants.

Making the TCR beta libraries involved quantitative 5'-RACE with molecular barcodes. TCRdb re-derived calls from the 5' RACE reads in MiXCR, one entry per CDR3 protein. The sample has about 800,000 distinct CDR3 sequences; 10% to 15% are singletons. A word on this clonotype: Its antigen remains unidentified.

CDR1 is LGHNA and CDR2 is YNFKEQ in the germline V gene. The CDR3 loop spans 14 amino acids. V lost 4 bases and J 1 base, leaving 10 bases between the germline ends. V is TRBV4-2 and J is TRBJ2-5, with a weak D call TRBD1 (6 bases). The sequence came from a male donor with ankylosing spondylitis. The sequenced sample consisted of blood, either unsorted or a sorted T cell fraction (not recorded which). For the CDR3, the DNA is TGTGCCAGCAGCCTAACAGGGCCCCAAGAGACCCAGTACTTC. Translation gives CASSLTGPQETQYF.